One T cell receptor (beta chain) is described in this entry. A junction boundary mismatches the germline segment, possibly from a read error. Three rounds of nested PCR, following a modified ARM-PCR protocol, produced the TCRbeta library. MiXCR, run by TCRdb on the multiplex PCR reads, gives a single entry per CDR3 protein. The table has about 100,000 distinct CDR3 sequences, 60% to 80% seen once. This specimen comes from a study of tumor and adjacent non-tumor tissue in lung cancer. This sample's RNA came from whole unsorted tissue. The normal lung tissue was taken more than 3 cm from the tumor edge. Germline loops: CDR1 MGHRA, CDR2 YSYEKL. CDR3 length equals 20 residues.

The chain combines TRBV4-1 with TRBJ2-7; D possibly uses TRBD1 or TRBD2 (6 bases each). Sample: distant non-tumor lung tissue. The TCR originated in a man aged 25-40 years with non-small cell lung cancer. For the CDR3, the DNA is TGCGCCAGCAGCCAAGATCTTCTTTGGTACGGGGGCTACATAACCTATGAGCAGTACTTC. Translated, it gives CASSQDLLWYGGYITYEQYF.